The clone carrying this T cell receptor (beta chain) was picked up one time. Its antigen remains unknown. The CDR3 extends over 11 amino acids. From germline, CDR1 is MNHEY and CDR2 SVGEGT. Between the trimmed V and J ends, which lost 6 bases and 11 bases, there was a span of 11 bases. Sequencing was performed with immunoSEQ multiplex PCR; in TCRdb, only in-frame clones are kept and a portion is missing. The sample shows about 150,000 clones, around 90% of them seen only once. The sample is drawn from a study of T cell responses to AZD1222 COVID-19 vaccine. Study observations and caveats: Spike-specific TCR breadth rose after two AZD1222 doses, and depth rose as well. A mostly white British donor set with more females was recruited, and clonal diversity was possibly underestimated.

The chain recombines TRBV6-2 or TRBV6-3 with TRBJ1-5; no definite D call. The receptor's source is an adult in good health. The specimen comprised peripheral blood, sampled on day 0 of AZD1222 vaccination. CDR3 region: CASSNELAQHF. The DNA of the CDR3 is TGTGCCAGCAGCAATGAACTCGCCCAGCATTTT.